The sequence of this T cell receptor beta chain was determined in a study of PD-1 blockade in classical Hodgkin lymphoma. Study summary: Administration of nivolumab to patients was at 3 mg/kg intravenously every 2 weeks. Study results and limitations: Newly diagnosed patients were said to have less baseline TCR diversity than healthy donors did. By C4D1, diversity of CD4+ TCRs had risen significantly, whereas that of CD8+ TCRs had not.

Brentuximab vedotin exposure varied, and every patient relapsed after autologous stem cell transplantation. CD4+ T cells were purified from thawed PBMCs by negative selection. Each best response was a complete response, a partial response or progressive disease. Here immunoSEQ multiplex PCR was the method, and the copy in TCRdb shows in-frame clones only, minus some. This table holds around 13,000 clones, about 90% found once. Concerning this clone: The antigen is unknown.

The sequence came from a human donor with classical Hodgkin lymphoma. The specimen was CD4+ T cells from blood, collected at baseline.

The CDR3 is CASSLWGGREKLFF. CDR3 nucleotide sequence: TGTGCCAGCAGTTTATGGGGAGGAAGGGAAAAACTGTTTTTT. The rearrangement uses TRBV28 and TRBJ1-4; no definite D call. Per the germline V gene, CDR1 is MDHEN and CDR2 is SYDVKM. There are 14 residues in the CDR3. V lost 0 bases, J lost 8 bases, and 10 bases lay in between.